These 10 T cell receptor beta chains were all obtained from the same sample, sequenced in a study of identical twins. TCRdb processed the 5' RACE reads anew with MiXCR; each CDR3 protein has one entry. Of hundreds of thousands of distinct CDR3 sequences in the sample, 9% to 15% were seen once. A further study also used this sample, focusing on yellow fever vaccine responses in identical twins.

Sequences were obtained from PBMCs. The source of these receptors is a woman between 18 and 30 years old in good health.

The rearrangement links TRBV12-3 or TRBV12-4 to TRBJ2-1; 7 bases line up with TRBD1. The CDR3 is 14 residues long. Trimming took 3 bases from V and 6 from J; bases not matched to a gene: 5. CDR3 protein: CASSLGQTGNEQFF. For the CDR3, the DNA is TGTGCCAGCAGTTTGGGACAGACGGGCAATGAGCAGTTCTTC.

A few counts support this clonotype. The chain employs TRBV19 and TRBJ2-3; D perhaps matches TRBD2 (5 bases). Trimming removed 5 bases at V and 0 bases at J, with 12 bases between. The CDR3 length is 15 residues. CDR1 and CDR2 (germline): LNHDA, SQIVND (reference sequence). This CDR3 is CASSDPWRSTDTQYF. The CDR3 nucleotides are TGTGCCAGTAGTGATCCGTGGAGGAGCACAGATACGCAGTATTTT.

This clonotype appeared a few times. The chain carries TRBV11-2 and TRBJ2-5; a weak D match, TRBD2 (6 bases). From germline, CDR1 is SGHAT and CDR2 FQNNGV. The CDR3 spans 15 residues. V shed 2 bases and J shed 1 base, with 11 bases lying between them. This CDR3 is CASSLNGDFQETQYF. CDR3 DNA: TGTGCCAGCAGCTTAAATGGGGACTTCCAAGAGACCCAGTACTTC.

This chain uses TRBV12-3 or TRBV12-4 with TRBJ2-1; 9 bases align to TRBD2. The CDR3 spans 10 residues. The CDR3 nucleotides are TGTGCGGGAGCGGGGGGTGAGCAGTTCTTC. Its protein product is CAGAGGEQFF.

This clonotype was observed a few times. This chain uses TRBV5-4 with TRBJ2-1, with 8 nucleotides matching TRBD2. CDR1 SGHNT and CDR2 YYREEE come from the germline V gene (reference sequence). CDR3 size: 18 residues. With V trimmed by 3 bases and J by 0 bases, 11 bases remained unmatched. The CDR3 reads CASSWNPSGSSSYNEQFF. The CDR3 DNA reads as TGTGCCAGCAGCTGGAATCCTAGCGGGTCCAGCTCCTACAATGAGCAGTTCTTC. The complete variable domain, with remaining parts taken from reference TRBV5-4 and TRBJ2-1, reads ETGVTQSPTHLIKTRGQQVTLRCSSQSGHNTVSWYQQALGQGPQFIFQYYREEENGRGNFPPRFSGLQFPNYSSELNVNALELDDSALYLCASSWNPSGSSSYNEQFFGPGTRLTVL.

This clonotype was recorded a few times. The CDR3 sequence is CATSSGLASYNEQFF. The CDR3 coding sequence is TGTGCCACCAGCAGCGGACTAGCTTCATACAATGAGCAGTTCTTC. V gene TRBV15 combines with J gene TRBJ2-1; 8 bases fit TRBD2. This CDR3 is built from 15 residues. Trimming at V came to 3 bases and at J to 4 bases, leaving 5 bases not matched to a gene. The germline CDR1 and CDR2 sequences are LNHNV and YYDKDF (reference sequence).

This clonotype appeared a few times. This chain connects TRBV6-1 to TRBJ1-1; no reliable D call. Germline V gives CDR1 MNHNS, CDR2 SASEGT. Trimming left V 1 base short and J 2 bases short, with 11 bases between. This CDR3 is built from 15 residues. This chain's CDR3 is CASSEGRSLNTEAFF. The CDR3 nucleotides are TGTGCCAGCAGTGAAGGTCGTTCATTAAACACTGAAGCTTTCTTT.

This clonotype was observed a handful of times. The V and J genes are TRBV29-1 and TRBJ2-7, with TRBD2 matching over 7 bases. Trimming took 4 bases from V and 4 from J; bases not matched to a gene: 13. The length of the CDR3 is 15 residues. Per the germline V gene, CDR1 is SQVTM and CDR2 is ANQGSEA. This CDR3 is CSVVSARGSPYEQYF. DNA of the CDR3: TGCAGCGTTGTATCCGCGCGGGGGTCCCCTTACGAGCAGTACTTC.

This clonotype was recorded many times. DNA of the CDR3: TGCAGTGCTAGAGATCTTAGCGCCCTAGGCTCCTACAATGAGCAGTTCTTC. Protein: CSARDLSALGSYNEQFF. V gene TRBV20-1 combines with J gene TRBJ2-1; the D gene is possibly TRBD2 (5 bases). Germline V gene sequence: CDR1 DFQATT, CDR2 SNEGSKA (reference sequence). This CDR3 region has 17 residues. V lost 0 bases and J lost 0, with 15 bases in between.

This clonotype was seen repeatedly, ten times or more. This chain joins TRBV20-1 and TRBJ2-1; 8 bases are shared with TRBD2. The CDR3 consists of 16 residues. The J segment lost 4 bases and the V segment lost 2 bases, leaving 10 bases of the junction unmatched. Per germline, CDR1 DFQATT and CDR2 SNEGSKA (reference sequence). This CDR3 is CSARRREAGPYNEQFF. CDR3 nucleotides: TGCAGTGCTAGAAGGCGGGAGGCGGGACCATACAATGAGCAGTTCTTC.